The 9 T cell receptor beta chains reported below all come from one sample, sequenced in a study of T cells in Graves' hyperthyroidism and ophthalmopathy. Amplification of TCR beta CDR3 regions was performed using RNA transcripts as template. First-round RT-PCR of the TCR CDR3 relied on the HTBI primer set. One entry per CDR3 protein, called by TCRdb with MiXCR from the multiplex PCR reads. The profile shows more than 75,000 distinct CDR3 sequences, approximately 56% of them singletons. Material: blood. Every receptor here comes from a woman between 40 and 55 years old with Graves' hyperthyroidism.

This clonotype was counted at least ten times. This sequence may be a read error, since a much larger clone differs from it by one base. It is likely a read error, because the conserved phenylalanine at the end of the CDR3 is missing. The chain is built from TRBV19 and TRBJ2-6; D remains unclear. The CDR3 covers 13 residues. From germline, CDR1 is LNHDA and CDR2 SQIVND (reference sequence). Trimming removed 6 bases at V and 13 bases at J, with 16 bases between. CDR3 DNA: TGTGCCAGTAGCCACCCCCGAGGATTTGTCCTGACTTCC. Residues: CASSHPRGFVLTS.

The CDR3 protein is CASSLRDRVAFF. The CDR3, as DNA: TGCGCCAGCAGCTTGAGGGACAGGGTGGCTTTCTTT. The rearrangement uses TRBV5-1 and TRBJ1-1, with 9 bases matching TRBD1. Germline trimming cut 1 base from V and 11 bases from J; bases unmatched to any gene: 3. CDR1 is SGHRS and CDR2 is YFSETQ in the germline V gene. The CDR3 covers 12 residues.

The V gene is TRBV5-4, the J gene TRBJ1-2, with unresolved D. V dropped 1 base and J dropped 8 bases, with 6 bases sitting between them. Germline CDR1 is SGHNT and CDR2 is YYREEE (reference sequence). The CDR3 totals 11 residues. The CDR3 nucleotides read TGTGCCAGCAGCTTGAGGCAGGGCTACACCTTC. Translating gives CASSLRQGYTF.

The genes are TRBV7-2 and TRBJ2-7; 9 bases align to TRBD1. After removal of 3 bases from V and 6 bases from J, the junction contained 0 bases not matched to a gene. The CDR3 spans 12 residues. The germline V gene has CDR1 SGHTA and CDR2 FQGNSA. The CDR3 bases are TGTGCCAGCAGCTTGACAGGGGGCGAGCAGTACTTC. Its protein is CASSLTGGEQYF.

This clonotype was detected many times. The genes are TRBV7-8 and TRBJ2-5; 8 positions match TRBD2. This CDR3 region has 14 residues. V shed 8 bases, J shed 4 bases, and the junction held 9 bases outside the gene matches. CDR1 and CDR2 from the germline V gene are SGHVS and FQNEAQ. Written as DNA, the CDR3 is TGTGCCAGCGCGGGCCCAGGACTAGCAGAGACCCAGTACTTC. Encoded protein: CASAGPGLAETQYF. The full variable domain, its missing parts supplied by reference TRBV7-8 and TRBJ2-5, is GAGVSQSPRYKVAKRGQDVALRCDPISGHVSLFWYQQALGQGPEFLTYFQNEAQLDKSGLPSDRFFAERPEGSVSTLKIQRTQQEDSAVYLCASAGPGLAETQYFGPGTRLLVL.

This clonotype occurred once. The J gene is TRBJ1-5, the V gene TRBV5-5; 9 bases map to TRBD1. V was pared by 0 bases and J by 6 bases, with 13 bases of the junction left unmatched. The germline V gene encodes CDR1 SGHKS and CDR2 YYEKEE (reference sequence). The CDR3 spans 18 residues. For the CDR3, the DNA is TGTGCCAGCAGCTTGGAGCCTTCCGGGACAGGGAAGGGTCAGCCCCAGCATTTT. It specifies CASSLEPSGTGKGQPQHF.

The CDR3 DNA follows: TGTGCCACCAGCAGCGCATGGACAGGTGAAGCTTTCTTT. It is translated as CATSSAWTGEAFF. The chain combines TRBV15 with TRBJ1-1; 7 bases agree with TRBD1. The junction had 5 bases not matched to a gene; V was cut back by 3 bases and J by 7 bases. The CDR3 totals 13 residues. Germline V gives CDR1 LNHNV, CDR2 YYDKDF (reference sequence).

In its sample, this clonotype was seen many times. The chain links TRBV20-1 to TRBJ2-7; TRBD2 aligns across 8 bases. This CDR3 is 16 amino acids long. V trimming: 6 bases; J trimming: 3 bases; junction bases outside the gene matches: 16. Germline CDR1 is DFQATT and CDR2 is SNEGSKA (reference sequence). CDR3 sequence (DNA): TGCAGTGCCCACAAAGAAGGGGCGGGAGGAGGCTACGAGCAGTACTTC. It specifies CSAHKEGAGGGYEQYF.

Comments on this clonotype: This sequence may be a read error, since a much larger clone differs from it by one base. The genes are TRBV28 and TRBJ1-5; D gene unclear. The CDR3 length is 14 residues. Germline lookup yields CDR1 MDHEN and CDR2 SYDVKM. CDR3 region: CASSWAYSDQPQHF. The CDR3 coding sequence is TGTGCCAGCAGTTGGGCGTATAGCGATCAGCCCCAGCATTTT.